This is a list of T cell receptor beta chains from one sample in a study of a mutant IDH1 vaccine in newly diagnosed glioma. Clones were read by immunoSEQ multiplex PCR, and TCRdb kept only the in-frame ones, dropping some. The sample shows almost 30,000 clones, roughly nine tenths of them seen only once. No antigen has been assigned to these receptors. The starting material was peripheral blood mononuclear cells (PBMCs), obtained from a glioma patient whose treatment included an IDH1 peptide vaccine. The receptors shown here come from a woman aged 40 to 49 with glioma. Some clones in this sample may be carry-over from other donors' samples. The CDR3 runs from the conserved cysteine through the conserved F or W. The order of the fields is D gene, J gene, clone size, V gene, CDR3 protein, CDR3 DNA. The D gene is left open where the match is weak. The size field is filled for only some rows; it gives once, few, many or a size class.

d_call: -; j_call: TRBJ1-5; clone_size: -; v_call: TRBV19; cdr3_aa: CASSIRTAFGNQPQHF; cdr3_nt: TGTGCCAGTAGTATACGGACAGCTTTCGGCAATCAGCCCCAGCATTTT
d_call: -; j_call: TRBJ1-5; clone_size: -; v_call: TRBV28; cdr3_aa: CASSPINRGNNQPQHF; cdr3_nt: TGTGCCAGCAGTCCCATTAATAGAGGGAACAATCAGCCCCAGCATTTT
d_call: -; j_call: TRBJ2-2; clone_size: -; v_call: TRBV2; cdr3_aa: CASTRDGPKLFF; cdr3_nt: TGTGCCAGCACCCGGGACGGCCCTAAGTTGTTTTTT
d_call: -; j_call: TRBJ2-1; clone_size: -; v_call: TRBV20-1; cdr3_aa: CSAEADNEQFF; cdr3_nt: TGCAGTGCTGAAGCGGACAATGAGCAGTTCTTC
d_call: -; j_call: TRBJ1-1; clone_size: -; v_call: TRBV29-1; cdr3_aa: CSVEHPPDDEAFF; cdr3_nt: TGCAGCGTTGAGCACCCTCCGGATGATGAAGCTTTCTTT
d_call: TRBD2; j_call: TRBJ2-7; clone_size: -; v_call: TRBV2; cdr3_aa: CASTLGLPEQYF; cdr3_nt: TGTGCCAGCACCCTGGGACTACCCGAGCAGTACTTC
d_call: -; j_call: TRBJ1-5; clone_size: -; v_call: TRBV19; cdr3_aa: CASSIDVSPQPQHF; cdr3_nt: TGTGCCAGTAGTATAGATGTGTCCCCTCAGCCCCAGCATTTT
d_call: -; j_call: TRBJ1-2; clone_size: -; v_call: TRBV20-1; cdr3_aa: CSAQATYGYTF; cdr3_nt: TGCAGTGCTCAGGCCACCTATGGCTACACCTTC
d_call: -; j_call: TRBJ1-6; clone_size: -; v_call: TRBV9; cdr3_aa: CASSSKGTLNSPLHF; cdr3_nt: TGTGCCAGCAGCTCCAAAGGGACACTTAATTCACCCCTCCACTTT
d_call: TRBD2; j_call: TRBJ2-5; clone_size: -; v_call: TRBV27; cdr3_aa: CASSLGGRAQETQYF; cdr3_nt: TGTGCCAGCAGTTTGGGAGGGAGGGCTCAAGAGACCCAGTACTTC
d_call: -; j_call: TRBJ1-2; clone_size: few; v_call: TRBV5-1; cdr3_aa: CASSLGDYGYTF; cdr3_nt: TGCGCCAGCAGCCTTGGCGACTATGGCTACACCTTC
d_call: -; j_call: TRBJ2-2; clone_size: -; v_call: TRBV19; cdr3_aa: CASSGRSNTTGTNTGELFF; cdr3_nt: TGTGCCAGTAGTGGACGCTCCAACACAACAGGGACGAACACCGGGGAGCTGTTTTTT
d_call: -; j_call: TRBJ2-1; clone_size: -; v_call: TRBV14; cdr3_aa: CASSQDHSPYNEQFF; cdr3_nt: TGTGCCAGCAGCCAAGATCACTCGCCCTACAATGAGCAGTTCTTC
d_call: -; j_call: TRBJ1-2; clone_size: -; v_call: TRBV4-3; cdr3_aa: CASSQGFGAGAPYTF; cdr3_nt: TGCGCCAGCAGCCAGGGATTCGGGGCAGGCGCCCCCTACACCTTC
d_call: TRBD1; j_call: TRBJ2-7; clone_size: -; v_call: TRBV5-4; cdr3_aa: CASSPGTGGYEQYF; cdr3_nt: TGTGCCAGCAGCCCAGGGACAGGGGGCTACGAGCAGTACTTC
d_call: -; j_call: TRBJ1-1; clone_size: -; v_call: TRBV18; cdr3_aa: CASSPPGSLRNTEAFF; cdr3_nt: TGTGCCAGCTCACCACCAGGCAGCCTAAGAAACACTGAAGCTTTCTTT
d_call: -; j_call: TRBJ2-3; clone_size: -; v_call: TRBV29-1; cdr3_aa: CSVEASTDTQYF; cdr3_nt: TGCAGCGTTGAAGCTAGCACAGATACGCAGTATTTT
d_call: -; j_call: TRBJ2-5; clone_size: -; v_call: TRBV29-1; cdr3_aa: CSVGTSQETQYF; cdr3_nt: TGCAGCGTTGGGACTTCTCAAGAGACCCAGTACTTC
d_call: -; j_call: TRBJ2-2; clone_size: -; v_call: TRBV29-1; cdr3_aa: CSVEPLGVDTGELFF; cdr3_nt: TGCAGCGTTGAGCCATTAGGCGTGGACACCGGGGAGCTGTTTTTT
d_call: -; j_call: TRBJ2-1; clone_size: -; v_call: TRBV5-1; cdr3_aa: CASAVGTADYNEQFF; cdr3_nt: TGCGCCAGCGCTGTGGGAACCGCCGACTACAATGAGCAGTTCTTC
d_call: -; j_call: TRBJ1-2; clone_size: few; v_call: TRBV10-3; cdr3_aa: CAIQEGNGYTF; cdr3_nt: TGTGCCATTCAGGAGGGCAATGGCTACACCTTC
d_call: TRBD1; j_call: TRBJ1-1; clone_size: -; v_call: TRBV19; cdr3_aa: CASRTNTGQGNTEAFF; cdr3_nt: TGTGCCAGTAGAACAAATACCGGACAGGGAAACACTGAAGCTTTCTTT
d_call: -; j_call: TRBJ2-1; clone_size: -; v_call: TRBV9; cdr3_aa: CASSVGNPQNEQFF; cdr3_nt: TGTGCCAGCAGCGTAGGGAACCCCCAGAATGAGCAGTTCTTC
d_call: -; j_call: TRBJ2-7; clone_size: -; v_call: TRBV9; cdr3_aa: CASSVGQQTSYEQYF; cdr3_nt: TGTGCCAGCAGCGTAGGCCAGCAGACGTCCTACGAGCAGTACTTC
d_call: TRBD2; j_call: TRBJ2-3; clone_size: -; v_call: TRBV10-3; cdr3_aa: CATLAGGPTDTQYF; cdr3_nt: TGTGCCACCCTAGCGGGAGGGCCCACAGATACGCAGTATTTT
d_call: -; j_call: TRBJ1-5; clone_size: -; v_call: TRBV27; cdr3_aa: CASSFPDQPQHF; cdr3_nt: TGTGCCAGCAGTTTTCCGGATCAGCCCCAGCATTTT